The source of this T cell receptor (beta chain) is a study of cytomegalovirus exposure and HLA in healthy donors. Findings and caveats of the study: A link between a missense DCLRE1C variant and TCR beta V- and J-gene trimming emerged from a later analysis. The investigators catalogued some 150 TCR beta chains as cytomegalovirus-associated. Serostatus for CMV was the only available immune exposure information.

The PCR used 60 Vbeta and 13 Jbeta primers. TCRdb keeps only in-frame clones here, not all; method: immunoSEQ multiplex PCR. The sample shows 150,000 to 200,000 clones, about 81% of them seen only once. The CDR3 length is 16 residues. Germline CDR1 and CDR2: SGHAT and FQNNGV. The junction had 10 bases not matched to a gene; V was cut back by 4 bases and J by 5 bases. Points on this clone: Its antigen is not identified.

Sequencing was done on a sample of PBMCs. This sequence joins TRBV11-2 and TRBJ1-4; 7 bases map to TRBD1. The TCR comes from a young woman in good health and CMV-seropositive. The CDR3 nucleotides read TGTGCCAGCAGCTCCAAGACCACGGACAGGAATGAAAAACTGTTTTTT. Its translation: CASSSKTTDRNEKLFF.